This TCR beta chain was captured by sequencing in a study of blood T cell repertoires in COVID-19. Study as a whole: Sample material is recorded as cDNA or gDNA derived from T cells, B-cell-depleted T cells, or PBMCs.

CDR1 LGHNA and CDR2 YNFKEQ come from the germline V gene. Trimming pared 1 base from V and 10 bases from J, leaving 5 bases between. The CDR3 is 12 amino acids. Clones were sequenced by immunoSEQ multiplex PCR, and TCRdb holds only the in-frame ones, with some missing. This table holds roughly 280,000 clones, under 90% found once. Adults between roughly 18 and 90 years of age took part from fewer than 30 US areas. Assignment of participants to cohorts was predicated upon participant-reported clinical history. The clonotype comes from a woman aged 55-75 years who had recovered from COVID-19. The source material was PBMCs or T cells enriched from blood (not recorded which). V is TRBV4-2 and J is TRBJ1-6, with D hard to call. The CDR3 sequence: CASSQVASPLHF. The CDR3 bases are TGTGCCAGCAGCCAAGTTGCGTCACCCCTCCACTTT.